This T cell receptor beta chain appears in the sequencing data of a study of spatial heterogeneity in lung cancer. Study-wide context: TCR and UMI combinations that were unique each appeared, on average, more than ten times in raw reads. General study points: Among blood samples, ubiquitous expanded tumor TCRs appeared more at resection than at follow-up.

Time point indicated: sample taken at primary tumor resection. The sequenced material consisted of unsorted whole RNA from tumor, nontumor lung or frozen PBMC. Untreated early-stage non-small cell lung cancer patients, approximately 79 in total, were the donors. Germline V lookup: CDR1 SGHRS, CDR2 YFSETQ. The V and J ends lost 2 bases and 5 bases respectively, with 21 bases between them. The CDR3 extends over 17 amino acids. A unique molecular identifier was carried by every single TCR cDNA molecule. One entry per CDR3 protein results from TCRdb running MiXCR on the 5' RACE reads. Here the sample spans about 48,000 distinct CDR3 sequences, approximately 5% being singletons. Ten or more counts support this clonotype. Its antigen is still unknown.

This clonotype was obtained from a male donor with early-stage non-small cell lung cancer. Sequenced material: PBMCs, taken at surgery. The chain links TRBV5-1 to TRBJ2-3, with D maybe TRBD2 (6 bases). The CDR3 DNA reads TGCGCCAGCAGCTTAGATCGGGGGATCGGGGAGAAAGATACGCAGTATTTT. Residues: CASSLDRGIGEKDTQYF.